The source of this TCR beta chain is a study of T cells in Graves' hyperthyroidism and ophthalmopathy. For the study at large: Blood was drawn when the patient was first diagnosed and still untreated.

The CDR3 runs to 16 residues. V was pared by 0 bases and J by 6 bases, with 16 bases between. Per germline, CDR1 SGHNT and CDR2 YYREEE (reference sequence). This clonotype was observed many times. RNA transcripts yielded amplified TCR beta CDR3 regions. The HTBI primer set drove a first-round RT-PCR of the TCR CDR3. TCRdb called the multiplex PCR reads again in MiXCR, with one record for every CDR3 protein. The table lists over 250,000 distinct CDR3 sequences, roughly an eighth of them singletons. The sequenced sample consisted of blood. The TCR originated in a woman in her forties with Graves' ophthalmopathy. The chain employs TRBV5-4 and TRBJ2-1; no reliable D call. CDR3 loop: CASSLVPGLGSNEQFF. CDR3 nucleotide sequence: TGTGCCAGCAGCTTGGTACCGGGTTTAGGTAGCAATGAGCAGTTCTTC.